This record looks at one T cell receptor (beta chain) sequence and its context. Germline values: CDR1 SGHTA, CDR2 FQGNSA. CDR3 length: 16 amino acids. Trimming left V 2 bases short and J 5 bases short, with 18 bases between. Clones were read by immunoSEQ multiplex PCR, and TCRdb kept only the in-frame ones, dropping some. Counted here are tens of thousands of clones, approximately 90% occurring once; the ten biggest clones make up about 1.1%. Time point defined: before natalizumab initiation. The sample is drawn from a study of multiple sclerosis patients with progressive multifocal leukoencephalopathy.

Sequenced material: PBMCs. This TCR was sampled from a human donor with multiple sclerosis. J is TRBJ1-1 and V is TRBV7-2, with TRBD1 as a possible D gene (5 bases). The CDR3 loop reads CASSLRELGLRTEAFF. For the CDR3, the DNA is TGTGCCAGCAGCTTAAGGGAGCTGGGGCTGAGGACTGAAGCTTTCTTT.